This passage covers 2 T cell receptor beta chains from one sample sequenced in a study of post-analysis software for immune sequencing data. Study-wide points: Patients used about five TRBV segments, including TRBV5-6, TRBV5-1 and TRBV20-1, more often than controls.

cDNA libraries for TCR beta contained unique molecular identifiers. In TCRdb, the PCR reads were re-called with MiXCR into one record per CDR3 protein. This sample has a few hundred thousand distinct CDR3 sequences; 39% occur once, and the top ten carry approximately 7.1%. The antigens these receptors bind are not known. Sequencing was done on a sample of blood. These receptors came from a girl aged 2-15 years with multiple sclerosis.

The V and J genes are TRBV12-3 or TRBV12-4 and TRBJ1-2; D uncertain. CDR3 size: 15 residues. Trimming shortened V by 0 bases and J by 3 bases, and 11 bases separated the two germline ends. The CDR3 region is CASSLAPQRHYGYTF. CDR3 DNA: TGTGCCAGCAGTTTAGCCCCACAGCGACACTATGGCTACACCTTC.

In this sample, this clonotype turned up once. CDR3 sequence: CASSLGLAGVPTDTQYF. DNA of the CDR3: TGCGCCAGCAGCTTGGGACTAGCGGGAGTCCCCACAGATACGCAGTATTTT. V usage is TRBV5-1 and J usage is TRBJ2-3, with 12 positions matching TRBD2. CDR1 is SGHRS and CDR2 is YFSETQ in the germline V gene. This CDR3 is 17 amino acids long. Trimming at V came to 0 bases and at J to 2 bases, leaving 4 bases not matched to a gene.